This T cell receptor (beta chain) was sequenced for a study of blood T cell repertoires in COVID-19. The wider study: Researchers got acute and convalescent COVID-19 samples from the United States, Italy and Spain. PBMCs, B-cell-depleted T cells, or T cells provided the cDNA or gDNA that made up the material.

Trimming stripped 9 bases from V and 7 bases from J, with 15 bases between. The CDR3 has 12 amino acids. In the study's own analysis: Estimation of nucleated cell counts relied on the amplification of reference gene primers. Using immunoSEQ multiplex PCR, the repertoire was profiled, and TCRdb retains in-frame clones only, with some absent. For V, J and clone size, that table is used; D and trimming come from the DNA. The table shows around 260,000 clones, with 89% occurring only once. This clone appeared once. This TCR derives from a woman in her forties who had recovered from COVID-19. Sequenced input: peripheral blood. This chain links TRBV12-3 or TRBV12-4 with TRBJ1-2; D remains ambiguous. CDR3 residues: CASTIGAGGYTF. The CDR3 DNA follows: TGTGCCAGTACCATTGGAGCCGGTGGCTACACCTTC.